Presented here are 25 T cell receptor beta chains from one specimen sequenced in a study of T cell responses to AZD1222 COVID-19 vaccine. Data came from immunoSEQ multiplex PCR; TCRdb stores just in-frame clones and leaves some out. The sample lists about 92,000 clones, just over 85% occurring once. Here the sequenced sample was peripheral blood, taken on day 0 of MenACWY control vaccination. These receptors were collected from an adult in good health.

J is TRBJ1-2 and V is TRBV18, with 8 bases lining up with TRBD1. V shed 0 bases and J 1 base; nucleotides not matched to a gene: 7. Germline CDR1 KGHSH, CDR2 LQKENI. CDR3 length: 17 amino acids. The CDR3 sequence is CASSPPFDRGGNYGYTF. The CDR3 DNA reads TGTGCCAGCTCACCACCGTTCGACAGGGGAGGTAACTATGGCTACACCTTC.

This chain connects TRBV11-2 to TRBJ2-2; 7 positions match TRBD1. CDR3 length equals 16 residues. CDR1 is SGHAT, CDR2 FQNNGV, per germline. V lost 4 bases and J lost 0; bases outside the gene matches: 5. The CDR3 DNA sequence: TGTGCCAGCAGCTCGGACAGGAGTGCGAACACCGGGGAGCTGTTTTTT. It codes for CASSSDRSANTGELFF.

The chain joins TRBV5-6 to TRBJ2-1, with TRBD2 matching 10 bases. The germline gives CDR1 SGHDT, CDR2 YYEEEE. CDR3 length equals 16 residues. V lost 2 bases and J lost 4; bases outside the gene matches: 6. CDR3 sequence: CASSLGLAGVYNEQFF. DNA for the CDR3: TGTGCCAGCAGCTTAGGTCTAGCGGGGGTTTACAATGAGCAGTTCTTC.

This clone was counted between two and nine times. V and J are TRBV5-1 and TRBJ1-2, with unresolved D. V shed 0 bases and J shed 5 bases, with 11 bases lying between them. CDR3 length equals 14 residues. Germline CDR1 reads SGHRS; CDR2 reads YFSETQ. CDR3 sequence: CASSLEAGGYGYTF. The CDR3 nucleotides are TGCGCCAGCAGCTTGGAGGCCGGAGGTTATGGCTACACCTTC.

The V and J genes are TRBV7-9 and TRBJ1-1; D remains unclear. CDR1 SEHNR and CDR2 FQNEAQ come from the germline V gene (reference sequence). This CDR3 has 13 amino acids. Trimming pared 6 bases from V and 3 bases from J, leaving 11 bases between. CDR3 region: CASSPSFDTEAFF. In DNA, the CDR3 is TGTGCCAGCAGTCCCTCATTCGACACTGAAGCTTTCTTT.

The chain links TRBV9 to TRBJ1-2, with 9 positions matching TRBD1. Trimming took 1 base from V and 2 from J; bases not matched to a gene: 6. Per germline, CDR1 SGDLS and CDR2 YYNGEE. This CDR3 comprises 16 residues. The CDR3 loop is CASSVTGTGLNYGYTF. As DNA, the CDR3 is TGTGCCAGCAGCGTAACCGGGACAGGGCTCAACTATGGCTACACCTTC.

The J gene is TRBJ2-1, the V gene TRBV27; 13 bases agree with TRBD2. Germline trimming cut 5 bases from V and 10 bases from J; bases unmatched to any gene: 8. The V gene's germline CDR1 is MNHEY and CDR2 SMNVEV (reference sequence). The CDR3 runs 15 residues. The CDR3 coding sequence is TGTGCCAGCAGTAAATCGACTAGCGGGGGGCTGGAGCAGTTCTTC. Protein product: CASSKSTSGGLEQFF.

The V call is TRBV5-6, the J call TRBJ1-5; D not certain. CDR1 and CDR2 (germline): SGHDT, YYEEEE. The CDR3 consists of 15 residues. V lost 2 bases, J lost 1 base, and 10 bases lay in between. DNA of the CDR3: TGTGCCAGCAGCTTCGGGTTGTTGAGCAATCAGCCCCAGCATTTT. Translating gives CASSFGLLSNQPQHF. The complete variable domain, with remaining parts taken from reference TRBV5-6 and TRBJ1-5, reads DAGVTQSPTHLIKTRGQQVTLRCSPKSGHDTVSWYQQALGQGPQFIFQYYEEEERQRGNFPDRFSGHQFPNYSSELNVNALLLGDSALYLCASSFGLLSNQPQHFGDGTRLSIL.

This clone has only one observation. This sequence joins TRBV12-3 or TRBV12-4 and TRBJ1-5; possibly TRBD1 for D (5 bases). The CDR3 is made up of 13 amino acids. V lost 9 bases to trimming and J lost 2 bases, with 11 bases between them. DNA for the CDR3: TGTGCCAGTAAGGGGAACGGCAATCAGCCCCAGCATTTT. Translation gives CASKGNGNQPQHF.

The rearrangement uses TRBV2 and TRBJ2-3; D assignment may be TRBD1 or TRBD2 (7 bases each). The CDR3 spans 15 residues. Between the trimmed V and J ends, which lost 4 bases and 3 bases, there was a span of 14 bases. Per germline, CDR1 SNHLY and CDR2 FYNNEI. Here the CDR3 reads CASSAQGGITDTQYF. Written as DNA, the CDR3 is TGTGCCAGCAGTGCTCAGGGGGGGATTACAGATACGCAGTATTTT. The full variable domain, rest sourced from reference TRBV2 and TRBJ2-3, is EPEVTQTPSHQVTQMGQEVILRCVPISNHLYFYWYRQILGQKVEFLVSFYNNEISEKSEIFDDQFSVERPDGSNFTLKIRSTKLEDSAMYFCASSAQGGITDTQYFGPGTRLTVL.

CDR3 DNA sequence: TGTGCCAGCACTTCAATCGGGGGTGGAAAACTGTTTTTT. Translation: CASTSIGGGKLFF. V gene TRBV28 combines with J gene TRBJ1-4; possibly TRBD1 for D (5 bases). Germline CDR1 is MDHEN and CDR2 is SYDVKM. The V and J ends lost 7 bases and 10 bases respectively, with 16 bases between them. This CDR3 is built from 13 residues.

This chain uses TRBV4-3 with TRBJ1-4; the match to TRBD1 covers 7 bases. This CDR3 region has 17 residues. The germline gives CDR1 LGHNA, CDR2 YSLEER. The ends lost 0 bases at V and 7 bases at J; junction bases unmatched: 11. CDR3 DNA sequence: TGCGCCAGCAGCCAAGATCATTTCGGGACAGCAAGTGAAAAACTGTTTTTT. Its translation: CASSQDHFGTASEKLFF.

The chain combines TRBV5-4 with TRBJ2-3, with D possibly being TRBD2 (6 bases). The V end lost 2 bases, the J end lost 0 bases, and 13 bases lay between the germline ends. The CDR3 runs to 16 residues. Germline values: CDR1 SGHNT, CDR2 YYREEE (reference sequence). The CDR3 sequence: CASSFGRGTSTDTQYF. The DNA of the CDR3 is TGTGCCAGCAGCTTTGGGCGGGGCACTAGCACAGATACGCAGTATTTT.

The V gene is TRBV12-3 or TRBV12-4, the J gene TRBJ1-2; D is ambiguous. V dropped 4 bases and J dropped 4 bases, with 10 bases sitting between them. The CDR3 spans 13 residues. The CDR3 protein is CASSSTGSYGYTF. DNA for the CDR3: TGTGCCAGCAGTTCCACGGGGAGCTATGGCTACACCTTC.

This chain connects TRBV2 to TRBJ2-4; weak D call: TRBD2 (5 bases). Germline V CDR1 and CDR2: SNHLY, FYNNEI. The CDR3 loop spans 16 amino acids. Trimming shortened V by 5 bases and J by 1 base, and 15 bases separated the two germline ends. CDR3: CASSSEGGVAKNIQYF. The CDR3 coding sequence is TGTGCCAGCAGTAGTGAGGGCGGTGTCGCCAAAAACATTCAGTACTTC.

The CDR3 DNA is TGTGCCAGCAGCTTATCGGGGCCCATAGCCGGGGAGCTGTTTTTT. Protein: CASSLSGPIAGELFF. The V and J genes are TRBV11-2 and TRBJ2-2; D assignment may be TRBD1 or TRBD2 (5 bases each). Trimming shortened V by 2 bases and J by 6 bases, and 13 bases separated the two germline ends. Germline assignment: CDR1 SGHAT and CDR2 FQNNGV. The CDR3 spans 15 residues.

This clone was recorded once. The CDR3 loop reads CASTNQRVTEAFF. CDR3 in DNA: TGTGCCAGCACAAATCAAAGGGTCACTGAAGCTTTCTTT. The chain couples TRBV5-8 to TRBJ1-1; D ambiguous. Trimming shortened V by 6 bases and J by 4 bases, and 13 bases separated the two germline ends. The germline CDR1 and CDR2 sequences are SGHTS and YDEGEE. This CDR3 has 13 amino acids.

In its sample, this clone was seen a few times. The V gene is TRBV7-2, the J gene TRBJ1-2, with D perhaps TRBD1 (6 bases). Looked up from germline, CDR1 is SGHTA and CDR2 is FQGNSA. The CDR3 runs 13 residues. Between the trimmed V and J ends, which lost 5 bases and 8 bases, there was a span of 15 bases. In DNA, the CDR3 is TGTGCCAGCAGCCCGGGGGCAGGGCAGGGCTACACCTTC. Its translation: CASSPGAGQGYTF. Using reference TRBV7-2 and TRBJ1-2 for the parts outside the CDR3, the full variable domain is GAGVSQSPSNKVTEKGKDVELRCDPISGHTALYWYRQSLGQGLEFLIYFQGNSAPDKSGLPSDRFSAERTGGSVSTLTIQRTQQEDSAVYLCASSPGAGQGYTFGSGTRLTVV.

The gene calls are TRBV6-5 and TRBJ1-1; D gene unclear. The germline V and J ends were trimmed by 4 bases and 2 bases, with 8 bases remaining between them. The CDR3 spans 13 residues. Germline assignment: CDR1 MNHEY and CDR2 SVGAGI. The CDR3 reads CASSSVLNTEAFF. CDR3 DNA sequence: TGTGCCAGCAGTTCCGTCCTCAACACTGAAGCTTTCTTT.

The CDR3 sequence: CASRETKATEAFF. In DNA form, the CDR3 reads TGTGCCAGCAGAGAGACCAAAGCGACTGAAGCTTTCTTT. The chain recombines TRBV27 with TRBJ1-1; D gene unclear. This CDR3 has 13 amino acids. Germline-derived CDR1 and CDR2 are MNHEY and SMNVEV (reference sequence). The V and J ends lost 6 bases and 5 bases respectively, with 13 bases between them.

The chain uses TRBV9 and TRBJ2-3; no clear D gene. Germline V gene sequence: CDR1 SGDLS, CDR2 YYNGEE. This CDR3 has 14 amino acids. With 0 bases removed from V and 0 bases from J, the gap between germline ends came to 5 bases. CDR3 sequence reads: CASSVALSTDTQYF. DNA for the CDR3: TGTGCCAGCAGCGTAGCACTTAGCACAGATACGCAGTATTTT. Together with reference TRBV9 and TRBJ2-3, the CDR3 gives the full variable domain: DSGVTQTPKHLITATGQRVTLRCSPRSGDLSVYWYQQSLDQGLQFLIQYYNGEERAKGNILERFSAQQFPDLHSELNLSSLELGDSALYFCASSVALSTDTQYFGPGTRLTVL.

The CDR3, as DNA: TGTGCCAGCAGTATAGGGGCCTTCTATGGCTACACCTTC. Translating it yields CASSIGAFYGYTF. The genes are TRBV12-3 or TRBV12-4 and TRBJ1-2; D is possibly TRBD1 (5 bases). With 5 bases removed from V and 4 bases from J, the gap between germline ends came to 11 bases. The length of the CDR3 is 13 residues.

CDR3 amino acids: CASQQTLRDTIYF. Written as DNA, the CDR3 is TGTGCCAGCCAGCAGACCCTACGGGACACCATATATTTT. The chain recombines TRBV19 with TRBJ1-3; no definite D call. CDR1 and CDR2 from the germline V gene are LNHDA and SQIVND (reference sequence). This CDR3 comprises 13 residues. V was trimmed by 9 bases and J by 8 bases, leaving 17 bases between them.

The chain employs TRBV6-5 and TRBJ2-3; tentative D call: TRBD1 (6 bases). Germline assignment: CDR1 MNHEY and CDR2 SVGAGI. The CDR3 consists of 15 residues. Trimming took off 0 bases at V and 4 bases at J, with 11 bases between the two ends. The CDR3 region has the DNA TGTGCCAGCAGTTACTCGCGTGGGGGCGCAGATACGCAGTATTTT. Its translation: CASSYSRGGADTQYF.

The chain carries TRBV5-1 and TRBJ1-3, with D possibly TRBD1 on 6 matching bases. CDR1 is SGHRS and CDR2 is YFSETQ in the germline V gene. V lost 0 bases to trimming and J lost 0 bases, with 10 bases between them. The CDR3 sequence is 16 residues long. CDR3 DNA: TGCGCCAGCAGCTTGGGCGACAGGTCCTCTGGAAACACCATATATTTT. It specifies CASSLGDRSSGNTIYF.